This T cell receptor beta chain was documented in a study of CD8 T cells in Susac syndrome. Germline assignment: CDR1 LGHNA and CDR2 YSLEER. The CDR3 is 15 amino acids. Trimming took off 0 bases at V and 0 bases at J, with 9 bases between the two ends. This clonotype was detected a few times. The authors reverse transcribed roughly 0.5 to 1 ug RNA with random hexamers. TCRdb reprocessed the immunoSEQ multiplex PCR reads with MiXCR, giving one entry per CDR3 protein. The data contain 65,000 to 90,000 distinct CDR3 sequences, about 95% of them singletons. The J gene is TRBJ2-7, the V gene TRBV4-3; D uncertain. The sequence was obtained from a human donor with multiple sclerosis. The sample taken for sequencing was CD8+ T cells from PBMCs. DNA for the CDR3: TGCGCCAGCAGCCAAGATCGGTACGACTCCTACGAGCAGTACTTC. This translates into CASSQDRYDSYEQYF.